This is a list of T cell receptor beta chains from one sample in a study of cytomegalovirus exposure and HLA in healthy donors. Assay: immunoSEQ multiplex PCR; the TCRdb copy retains only in-frame clones and omits some. This sample yields approximately 130,000 clones, of which 65% to 85% are seen a single time; 0.95% to 1.5% belongs to the top ten. Sequenced input: PBMCs. The receptors were gathered from a man aged 50 to 59 in good health and CMV-seronegative. Both conserved end residues are part of each CDR3. The D gene is left open where the match is weak. Clone sizes are given selectively: once, few, many, or a class where the clone is expanded.

v_call	j_call	d_call	clone_size	cdr3_nt	cdr3_aa
TRBV28	TRBJ2-1	TRBD1	.	TGTGCCAGCAGCCGACAGGGACCCGCCTACAATGAGCAGTTCTTC	CASSRQGPAYNEQFF
TRBV5-1	TRBJ2-1	TRBD2	.	TGCGCCAGCAGCACGGGACTAGCGGGAGGAACCTTCTACAATGAGCAGTTCTTC	CASSTGLAGGTFYNEQFF
TRBV6-5	TRBJ1-2	.	.	TGTGCCAGCTGCCGGTCGGGCTATGGCTACACCTTC	CASCRSGYGYTF
TRBV7-2	TRBJ2-2	TRBD2	.	TGTGCCAGCAGGCTTCGGACTAGTTCGGCCGGGGAGCTGTTTTTT	CASRLRTSSAGELFF
TRBV7-9	TRBJ2-6	TRBD1	.	TGTGCCAGCAGCTCTGGACAGGGGCTTGGGGCCAACGTCCTGACTTTC	CASSSGQGLGANVLTF
TRBV5-1	TRBJ2-3	.	.	TGCGCCAGCAGCTTAATGTCTGTGACGGGAGTCCTCACAGATACGCAGTATTTT	CASSLMSVTGVLTDTQYF
TRBV28	TRBJ2-7	.	.	TGTGCCAGCAGTTTGGGCAGGGGAAGCTACGAGCAGTACTTC	CASSLGRGSYEQYF
TRBV2	TRBJ1-5	.	.	TGTGCCAGCAGCGTCGAAAGTGGCTCGAATCAGCCCCAGCATTTT	CASSVESGSNQPQHF
TRBV14	TRBJ2-3	TRBD2	.	TGTGCCAGCAGCCCCGGGACTAGCGGAACGCAGTATTTT	CASSPGTSGTQYF
TRBV19	TRBJ1-5	.	.	TGTGCCAGTAGTCTGGGGGCGGAGGTCCGGCAGCCCCAGCATTTT	CASSLGAEVRQPQHF
TRBV6-1	TRBJ2-7	TRBD1	few	TGTGCCAGCAGTGCCGGGACAGGGAAGTACTTC	CASSAGTGKYF
TRBV10-3	TRBJ2-2	TRBD1	.	TGTGCCGTGGGGGACAGGGATAGGGAGCTGTTTTTT	CAVGDRDRELFF
TRBV7-9	TRBJ1-3	.	.	TGTGCCAGCAGCTTGGCGGGAGAAGGAAACACCATATATTTT	CASSLAGEGNTIYF
TRBV6-1	TRBJ2-1	.	once	TGTGCCAGCCGCAGCAGGATATACAATGAGCAGTTCTTC	CASRSRIYNEQFF
TRBV10-2	TRBJ2-7	.	.	TGCGCCAGCAGTGATTACTACGAGCAGTACTTC	CASSDYYEQYF
TRBV30	TRBJ2-7	.	once	TGTGCCTGGAATCGACTGTTGAGCTCCTACGAGCAGTACTTC	CAWNRLLSSYEQYF
TRBV5-1	TRBJ1-2	.	.	TGCGCCAGCAGCCCAGGATTGAGGGGGATAGGTGGCTACACCTTC	CASSPGLRGIGGYTF
TRBV30	TRBJ2-7	.	.	TGTGCCTGGAGCCGAGGGAGAGCCTACGAGCAGTACTTC	CAWSRGRAYEQYF
TRBV5-6	TRBJ1-1	TRBD1	.	TGTGCCAGCAGCTACCAGGGGGGACTGAACACTGAAGCTTTCTTT	CASSYQGGLNTEAFF
TRBV7-7	TRBJ2-5	TRBD1	.	TGTGCTAGCAGCACCCAGGACAGGGGGGGACAAGAGACCCAGTACTTC	CASSTQDRGGQETQYF
TRBV9	TRBJ2-3	.	few	TGTGCCAGCAGCGCCTACACAGATACGCAGTATTTT	CASSAYTDTQYF
TRBV11-2	TRBJ2-7	TRBD1	.	TGTGCCAGCAGCCTTGCCGGGACAGGGACGTACGAGCAGTACTTC	CASSLAGTGTYEQYF
TRBV5-4	TRBJ1-4	TRBD1	.	TGTGCCAGCAGCCCCCGGGACAGCCCCGAAAAACTGTTTTTT	CASSPRDSPEKLFF
TRBV7-8	TRBJ2-7	TRBD2	once	TGTGCCAGCAGCTTAGGGTTGCGAGAAGGCGGGAGGTCGGCCGAGCAGTACTTC	CASSLGLREGGRSAEQYF
TRBV5-5	TRBJ1-5	TRBD1	.	TGTGCCAGCAGCTGGACAGGGAATAGCAATCAGCCCCAGCATTTT	CASSWTGNSNQPQHF
TRBV9	TRBJ2-1	TRBD1	.	TGTGCCAGCAGCCGGCCCCCGGGACAGGGGAATGAGCAGTTCTTC	CASSRPPGQGNEQFF
TRBV28	TRBJ2-5	.	.	TGTGCCAGCAGTACGGGAGAGACCCAGTACTTC	CASSTGETQYF
TRBV5-1	TRBJ2-2	TRBD1	.	TGCGCCAGCAGCTCACAGGGGGCGATGAGCACCGGGGAGCTGTTTTTT	CASSSQGAMSTGELFF
TRBV27	TRBJ1-1	.	.	TGTGCCAGCCGGAGGGGGGGGAACACTGAAGCTTTCTTT	CASRRGGNTEAFF
TRBV28	TRBJ2-7	TRBD1	.	TGTGCCAGCAGACCCGGACAGGGGAACACCTACGAGCAGTACTTC	CASRPGQGNTYEQYF
TRBV27	TRBJ1-1	.	.	TGTGCCAGCAGGCGGGGGACGCAGATGAACACTGAAGCTTTCTTT	CASRRGTQMNTEAFF
TRBV7-7	TRBJ2-1	.	.	TGTGCTAGCAGCATTGGGACTCAAAATGAGCAGTTCTTC	CASSIGTQNEQFF
TRBV28	TRBJ1-5	TRBD1	.	TGTGCCAGCAGTATACGCCGGGACAGGGGCAATCAGCCCCAGCATTTT	CASSIRRDRGNQPQHF
TRBV6-5	TRBJ1-5	.	.	TGTGCCAGCAGTTACGGCCCCGGAGGCAATCAGCCCCAGCATTTT	CASSYGPGGNQPQHF
TRBV7-2	TRBJ2-1	TRBD2	.	TGTGCCAGCAGCCCAGAGGCGGGACTAGCGGATACCAATGAGCAGTTCTTC	CASSPEAGLADTNEQFF
TRBV18	TRBJ1-5	.	.	TGTGCCAGCTCTACCAATGGGGGCGCTAGCAATCAGCCCCAGCATTTT	CASSTNGGASNQPQHF
TRBV28	TRBJ2-7	TRBD1	once	TGTGCCAGCAACGAAGGACAGGACTCCTACGAGCAGTACTTC	CASNEGQDSYEQYF
TRBV7-9	TRBJ2-7	.	.	TGTGCCAGCAGCCACAGGGACCCCGAGCAGTACTTC	CASSHRDPEQYF
TRBV28	TRBJ2-3	.	.	TGTGCCAGCAGCTTACCTAGCACAGATACGCAGTATTTT	CASSLPSTDTQYF
TRBV5-5	TRBJ1-4	TRBD1	few	TGTGCCAGCAGCTTCAACTACCTGGACAGGGTCGGCGAAAAACTGTTTTTT	CASSFNYLDRVGEKLFF
TRBV4-3	TRBJ2-1	TRBD2	.	TGCGCCAGCAGCCAAGATCGTGGGGGGGATAGGGAGCAGTTCTTC	CASSQDRGGDREQFF
TRBV2	TRBJ2-7	.	.	TGTGCCAGCAGTGAAGACGGGGGTGCCGAGCAGTACTTC	CASSEDGGAEQYF
TRBV7-2	TRBJ1-1	.	once	TGTGCCAGCAGCTTAGAACTTTACACTGAAGCTTTCTTT	CASSLELYTEAFF
TRBV19	TRBJ2-1	TRBD2	.	TGTGCCAGTAGTAGAAACGGGGGGAGCTCCTACAATGAGCAGTTCTTC	CASSRNGGSSYNEQFF
TRBV10-3	TRBJ2-7	.	few	TGTGCCATCAGTGACTTAGGGGGTTACGAGCAGTACTTC	CAISDLGGYEQYF
TRBV7-2	TRBJ2-1	.	.	TGTGCCAGCAGCTTGTACAGTAACTACAATGAGCAGTTCTTC	CASSLYSNYNEQFF
TRBV10-3	TRBJ2-5	.	.	TGTGCCATCAGTGTTGAACCAGGAGGAGAGACCCAGTACTTC	CAISVEPGGETQYF
TRBV27	TRBJ2-2	TRBD1	few	TGTGCCAGCAGATGGGACAGGGAGTCCGGGGAGCTGTTTTTT	CASRWDRESGELFF
TRBV7-2	TRBJ1-2	TRBD1	.	TGTGCCAGCAGACTACAGGGGGCGGTTGGCTACACCTTC	CASRLQGAVGYTF
TRBV11-3	TRBJ2-1	TRBD2	.	TGTGCCAGCAGCTTAGGACTAGCGGGGGATAATGAGCAGTTCTTC	CASSLGLAGDNEQFF
TRBV19	TRBJ1-1	.	.	TGTGCCAGTACCTTGGCCTCAGGCACTGAAGCTTTCTTT	CASTLASGTEAFF
TRBV4-2	TRBJ1-1	.	.	TGTGCCAGCAGCCAAAACTACAGGAAAGCGAACACTGAAGCTTTCTTT	CASSQNYRKANTEAFF
TRBV29-1	TRBJ2-1	.	.	TGCAGCGTTTGGCACCCGGGAAACAATGAGCAGTTCTTC	CSVWHPGNNEQFF
TRBV5-8	TRBJ2-3	TRBD2	.	TGTGCCAGCAGCTTGGGGGCTAGCGGGATAGGCACAGATACGCAGTATTTT	CASSLGASGIGTDTQYF
TRBV10-2	TRBJ2-2	.	few	TGCGCCAGCAGTGCACAGGGATTTTCCGGGGAGCTGTTTTTT	CASSAQGFSGELFF
TRBV4-2	TRBJ2-5	.	.	TGTGCCAGCAGCCAAAGACTGGTCTCTCAAGAGACCCAGTACTTC	CASSQRLVSQETQYF
TRBV11-1	TRBJ2-2	TRBD2	.	TGTGCCAGCAGCCCCAAGGGAGCGGGGGTGAACACCGGGGAGCTGTTTTTT	CASSPKGAGVNTGELFF
TRBV25-1	TRBJ1-1	TRBD1	.	TGTGCCAGCAGCCCGCCGGGACAGGTTACTGAAGCTTTCTTT	CASSPPGQVTEAFF
TRBV2	TRBJ1-1	.	.	TGTGCCAGCAGTCCGACAGCGAACACTGAAGCTTTCTTT	CASSPTANTEAFF
TRBV18	TRBJ1-5	.	few	TGTGCCAGCTCACCAGGCCAGGGCAATCAGCCCCAGCATTTT	CASSPGQGNQPQHF